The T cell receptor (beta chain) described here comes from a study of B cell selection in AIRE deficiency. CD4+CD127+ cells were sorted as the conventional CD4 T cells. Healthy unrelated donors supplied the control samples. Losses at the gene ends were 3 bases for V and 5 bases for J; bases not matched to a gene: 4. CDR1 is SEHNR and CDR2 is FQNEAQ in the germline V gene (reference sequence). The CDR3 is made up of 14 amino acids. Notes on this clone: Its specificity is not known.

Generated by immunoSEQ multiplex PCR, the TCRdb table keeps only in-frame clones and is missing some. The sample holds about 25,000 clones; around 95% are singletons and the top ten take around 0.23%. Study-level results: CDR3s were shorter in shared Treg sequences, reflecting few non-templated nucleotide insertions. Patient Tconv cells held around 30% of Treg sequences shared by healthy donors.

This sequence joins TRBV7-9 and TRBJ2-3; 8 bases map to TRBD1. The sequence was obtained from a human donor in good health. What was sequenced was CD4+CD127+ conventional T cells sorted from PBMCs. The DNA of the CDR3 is TGTGCCAGCAGCTTTGGACAGGGACAAGATACGCAGTATTTT. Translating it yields CASSFGQGQDTQYF.